Each of the 5 T cell receptor beta chains below was sequenced from the same sample in a study of identical twins. Each CDR3 protein is one row after TCRdb ran MiXCR on the 5' RACE reads. Of fewer than 350,000 distinct CDR3 sequences in the sample, about 8.1% were seen once. These data are also associated with another study on yellow fever vaccine responses in identical twins.

Sequences were obtained from memory (CD45RO+) T cells sorted from blood. The receptors were sampled from a woman between 18 and 29 years old in good health.

Concerning this clonotype itself: A read error is possible here, since a much larger clone lies one base away. The CDR3 region has the DNA TGCAGCGTTGTTTGGGGTACCAAAAACATTCAGCACTTC. Its translation: CSVVWGTKNIQHF. This chain connects TRBV29-1 to TRBJ2-4; D is uncertain. This CDR3 is 13 amino acids long. Germline V gene sequence: CDR1 SQVTM, CDR2 ANQGSEA.

This clonotype was recorded many times. The V and J genes are TRBV12-3 or TRBV12-4 and TRBJ2-1; 12 bases are a match to TRBD1. CDR3 size: 17 residues. V gave up 3 bases and J gave up 1 base; unmatched junction bases: 4. The CDR3 DNA sequence: TGTGCCAGCAGTTTTGGGGACAGGGGGCCTTCCTACAATGAGCAGTTCTTC. Translating gives CASSFGDRGPSYNEQFF.

This clonotype was observed a few times. The V and J genes are TRBV12-5 and TRBJ2-3; D uncertain. The germline V and J ends were trimmed by 1 base and 0 bases, with 8 bases remaining between them. Germline CDR1 and CDR2: LGHNT and FRNRAP. There are 15 residues in the CDR3. The CDR3 reads CASGLGVMSTDTQYF. The DNA for the CDR3 is TGTGCTAGTGGTTTGGGGGTGATGAGCACAGATACGCAGTATTTT.

This chain connects TRBV5-1 to TRBJ2-1, with D tentatively TRBD1 (6 bases). V was clipped by 0 bases and J by 9 bases, with 16 bases between them. The CDR3 is 15 amino acids. CDR1 is SGHRS, CDR2 YFSETQ, per germline. The CDR3 loop is CASSLGGQGRVEQFF. The CDR3 DNA follows: TGCGCCAGCAGCTTGGGGGGGCAGGGCCGGGTTGAGCAGTTCTTC.

This clonotype was recorded a few times. The CDR3 DNA follows: TGCAGTGCCACAACCCGACTAGCGGGACTTCGCAATGAGCAGTTCTTC. It yields the protein CSATTRLAGLRNEQFF. The rearrangement links TRBV20-1 to TRBJ2-1, with 11 bases matching TRBD2. Germline V gene lookup returns CDR1 DFQATT and CDR2 SNEGSKA (reference sequence). The CDR3 extends over 16 amino acids. V lost 6 bases to trimming and J lost 6 bases; unmatched junction nucleotides: 13.